A single sample is the source of the 18 T cell receptor beta chains below, sequenced in a study of blood T cells in healthy people across ages (dated by TCRdb to 2015 to 2017). The library was prepared using 5' RACE. TCRdb names Illumina HiSeq 2500 as the instrument used. A second roughly 7 to 11 cycle PCR used a sample-barcoded 5' primer and a J-beta primer mix. TCRdb reprocessing: public reads trimmed at Q25 with fastp, clones called with MiXCR, in-frame beta chains kept. A single entry per CDR3 protein holds the most common genes and DNA from its merged rows. For this sample there are approximately 600,000 distinct CDR3 sequences; approximately 59% appear just once. Together, the top ten hold 30% to 45% of the sample. Sequenced input: blood. These receptors came from a man between 60 and 70 years old in good health.

This chain links TRBV2 with TRBJ2-1; 7 bases fit TRBD2. Germline lookup yields CDR1 SNHLY and CDR2 FYNNEI. The CDR3 totals 18 residues. Trimming removed 3 bases from V and 2 bases from J; junction bases left unmatched: 13. CDR3 region: CASSDPEERGGTYNEQFF. As DNA, the CDR3 is TGTGCCAGCAGTGATCCGGAAGAGCGGGGAGGGACCTACAATGAGCAGTTCTTC.

In this sample, this clonotype turned up once. A read error is possible here, since a much larger clone lies one base away. The rearrangement joins TRBV28 to TRBJ2-1; 7 nucleotides align to TRBD1. Germline lookup yields CDR1 MDHEN and CDR2 SYDVKM. The CDR3 consists of 16 residues. CDR3 residues: CASSPGTASSYSEQFF. The CDR3 DNA follows: TGTGCCAGCAGTCCGGGGACAGCGAGCTCCTACAGTGAGCAGTTCTTC.

This clonotype was recorded a few times. The rearrangement joins TRBV12-3 or TRBV12-4 to TRBJ1-2; TRBD1 is a possible D gene (6 bases). This CDR3 comprises 13 residues. With 8 bases removed from V and 5 bases from J, the gap between germline ends came to 15 bases. CDR3 loop: CASRNRVGYGYTF. In DNA, the CDR3 is TGTGCCAGCCGCAACAGGGTGGGTTATGGCTACACCTTC.

CDR3 nucleotides: TGCGCCAGCAGCGTGCCTGTGGGAGAGACCCAGTACTTC. Its protein product is CASSVPVGETQYF. The chain combines TRBV5-1 with TRBJ2-7; D remains unclear. The end of the DNA is better explained by TRBJ2-5, so the J call may be wrong. CDR1 is SGHRS, CDR2 YFSETQ, per germline. The CDR3 extends over 13 amino acids.

The J gene is TRBJ2-5, the V gene TRBV28, with D perhaps given as TRBD1 or TRBD2 (5 bases each). The DNA end favors TRBJ2-7, so the J call may be wrong. CDR1 is MDHEN and CDR2 is SYDVKM in the germline V gene. There are 15 residues in the CDR3. CDR3 coding DNA: TGTGCCAGCAGTTTACAGTCAGGGAGTTCCTACGAGCAGTACTTC. Residues: CASSLQSGSSYEQYF.

The V and J genes are TRBV27 and TRBJ2-7, with D maybe TRBD2 (7 bases). V lost 2 bases and J lost 5, with 22 bases in between. The CDR3 has 17 residues. CDR1 and CDR2 (germline): MNHEY, SMNVEV (reference sequence). This chain's CDR3 is CASSLRGGGARGNEQYF. The CDR3, as DNA: TGTGCCAGCAGTTTACGAGGGGGAGGGGCCCGAGGAAACGAGCAGTACTTC.

This clonotype came up a few times. This chain joins TRBV29-1 and TRBJ2-5; TRBD1 matches 8 bases. J gave up 4 bases and V 6 bases, and 7 bases lay outside the gene matches. Germline-derived CDR1 and CDR2 are SQVTM and ANQGSEA. This CDR3 is built from 13 residues. The CDR3 bases are TGCAGCGTCGGTCAGGGGGCCTTAGAGACCCAGTACTTC. Translated, it gives CSVGQGALETQYF.

Concerning this clonotype: The junction shows a germline mismatch at one end, possibly a read error. The chain employs TRBV5-5 and TRBJ2-3; possible D gene TRBD1, 5 bases. This CDR3 comprises 15 residues. Germline CDR1 and CDR2: SGHKS and YYEKEE (reference sequence). This CDR3 is CAGSGVGKGTDTQYF. In DNA form, the CDR3 reads TGTGCCGGCAGTGGGGTCGGCAAGGGGACAGATACGCAGTATTTT.

This clonotype has more than one count but fewer than ten. V is TRBV4-2 and J is TRBJ1-2, with a tentative D call TRBD1 (5 bases). From germline, CDR1 is LGHNA and CDR2 YNFKEQ. The CDR3 covers 15 residues. V lost 4 bases and J 3 bases, leaving 15 bases between the germline ends. The CDR3 protein is CASSPLERGYYGYTF. CDR3 in DNA: TGTGCCAGCAGCCCCCTAGAGAGGGGATACTATGGCTACACCTTC.

The CDR3 loop reads CSASGDSTYEQYF. CDR3 sequence (DNA): TGCAGTGCTAGTGGGGATTCAACCTACGAGCAGTACTTC. V and J are TRBV20-1 and TRBJ2-7, with unresolved D. CDR3 length equals 13 residues. The germline V gene has CDR1 DFQATT and CDR2 SNEGSKA (reference sequence). Trimming took 3 bases from V and 2 from J, leaving 11 bases between them.

This clonotype was seen a few times. A junction boundary mismatches the germline segment, possibly from a read error. This rearrangement joins TRBV20-1 to TRBJ1-2, with 8 bases matching TRBD1. CDR3 size: 15 residues. Germline V gene sequence: CDR1 DFQATT, CDR2 SNEGSKA (reference sequence). CDR3 in amino acids: CSARVGQGYNYGYIF. In DNA form, the CDR3 reads TGCAGTGCTAGAGTTGGACAGGGCTACAACTATGGCTACATCTTC.

The chain couples TRBV28 to TRBJ2-1; D is possibly TRBD1 (6 bases). V dropped 3 bases and J dropped 5 bases, with 14 bases sitting between them. The CDR3 length is 15 residues. Germline V gene sequence: CDR1 MDHEN, CDR2 SYDVKM. The CDR3 coding sequence is TGTGCCAGCAGTTTGATTACGGGGACACACAATGAGCAGTTCTTC. This translates into CASSLITGTHNEQFF. Full variable domain (outside the CDR3, taken from reference TRBV28 and TRBJ2-1): DVKVTQSSRYLVKRTGEKVFLECVQDMDHENMFWYRQDPGLGLRLIYFSYDVKMKEKGDIPEGYSVSREKKERFSLILESASTNQTSMYLCASSLITGTHNEQFFGPGTRLTVL.

This rearrangement joins TRBV11-1 to TRBJ2-7; possibly TRBD1 for D (5 bases). The V end was cut by 7 bases, the J end by 2 bases, with 15 bases between. The V gene's germline CDR1 is SGHAT and CDR2 FQDESV (reference sequence). This CDR3 region has 14 residues. The CDR3 is CASTLGLNPYEQYF. CDR3 bases: TGTGCCAGCACACTGGGGCTAAACCCCTACGAGCAGTACTTC.

This clonotype was counted between two and nine times. The chain has TRBV4-1 and TRBJ1-6; a weak D match, TRBD1 (5 bases). V lost 0 bases and J 8 bases, leaving 8 bases between the germline ends. The germline gives CDR1 MGHRA, CDR2 YSYEKL. This CDR3 region has 14 residues. The CDR3 reads CASSQDWGDSPLHF. CDR3 bases: TGCGCCAGCAGCCAAGATTGGGGGGATTCACCCCTCCACTTT.

This clonotype was counted between two and nine times. The chain joins TRBV7-9 to TRBJ2-7; D gene ambiguous. Germline V gene data show CDR1 as SEHNR and CDR2 as FQNEAQ (reference sequence). The ends were cut back, 1 base at V and 0 bases at J, with 10 bases in the middle. The CDR3 contains 15 residues. The CDR3 protein is CASSLVPAPSYEQYF. For the CDR3, the DNA is TGTGCCAGCAGCTTAGTGCCAGCACCCTCCTACGAGCAGTACTTC.

This clonotype was counted only a few times. The chain uses TRBV7-2 and TRBJ2-5; 7 bases are a match to TRBD2. J gave up 5 bases and V 2 bases, and 11 bases lay outside the gene matches. CDR1 SGHTA and CDR2 FQGNSA come from the germline V gene. This CDR3 contains 16 residues. CDR3 residues: CASSLLGLAGTETQYF. CDR3 coding DNA: TGTGCCAGCAGCTTACTGGGATTAGCGGGCACGGAGACCCAGTACTTC.

The rearrangement joins TRBV5-1 to TRBJ1-5, with TRBD1 matching 7 bases. The CDR3 is made up of 19 amino acids. From germline, CDR1 is SGHRS and CDR2 YFSETQ. V shed 3 bases and J 0 bases; nucleotides not matched to a gene: 15. The CDR3 region has the DNA TGCGCCAGCAGCTACCTTGCCCATCCGGGACAGCATAGCAATCAGCCCCAGCATTTT. Its translation: CASSYLAHPGQHSNQPQHF.

J is TRBJ2-5 and V is TRBV29-1; D not certain. V was shortened by 0 bases and J by 4 bases, with 12 bases between the two germline ends. Germline loops: CDR1 SQVTM, CDR2 ANQGSEA. The CDR3 is 14 residues long. CDR3 bases: TGCAGCGTTGAAGATAACCGCCGAAGAGAGACCCAGTACTTC. Protein product: CSVEDNRRRETQYF. Full variable domain (missing parts from reference TRBV29-1 and TRBJ2-5): SAVISQKPSRDICQRGTSLTIQCQVDSQVTMMFWYRQQPGQSLTLIATANQGSEATYESGFVIDKFPISRPNLTFSTLTVSNMSPEDSSIYLCSVEDNRRRETQYFGPGTRLLVL.